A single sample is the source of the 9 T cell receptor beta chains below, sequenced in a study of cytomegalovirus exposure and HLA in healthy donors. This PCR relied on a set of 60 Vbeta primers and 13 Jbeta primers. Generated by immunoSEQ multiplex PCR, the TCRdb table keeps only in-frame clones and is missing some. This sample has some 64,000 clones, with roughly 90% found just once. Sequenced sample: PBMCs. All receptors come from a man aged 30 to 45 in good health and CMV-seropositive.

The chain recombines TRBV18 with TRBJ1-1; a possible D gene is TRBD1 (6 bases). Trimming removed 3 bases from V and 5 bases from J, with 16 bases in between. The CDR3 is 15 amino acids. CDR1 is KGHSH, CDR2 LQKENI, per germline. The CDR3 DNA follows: TGTGCCAGCTCACCGTCGACAGGTGGTGGGACTGAAGCTTTCTTT. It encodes CASSPSTGGGTEAFF.

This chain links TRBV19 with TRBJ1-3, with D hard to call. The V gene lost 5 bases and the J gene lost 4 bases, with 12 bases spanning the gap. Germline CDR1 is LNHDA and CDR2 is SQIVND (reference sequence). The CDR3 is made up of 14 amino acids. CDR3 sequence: CASSPQDAGNTIYF. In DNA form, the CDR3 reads TGTGCCAGTAGTCCCCAAGATGCGGGAAACACCATATATTTT. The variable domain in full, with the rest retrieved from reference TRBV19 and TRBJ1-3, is DGGITQSPKYLFRKEGQNVTLSCEQNLNHDAMYWYRQDPGQGLRLIYYSQIVNDFQKGDIAEGYSVSREKKESFPLTVTSAQKNPTAFYLCASSPQDAGNTIYFGEGSWLTVV.

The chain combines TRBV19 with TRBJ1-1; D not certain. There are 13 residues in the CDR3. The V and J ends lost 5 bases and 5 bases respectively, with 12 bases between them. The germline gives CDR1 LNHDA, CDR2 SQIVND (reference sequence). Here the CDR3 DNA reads TGTGCCAGTAGTTTTGGACCGGGGACTGAAGCTTTCTTT. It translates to CASSFGPGTEAFF.

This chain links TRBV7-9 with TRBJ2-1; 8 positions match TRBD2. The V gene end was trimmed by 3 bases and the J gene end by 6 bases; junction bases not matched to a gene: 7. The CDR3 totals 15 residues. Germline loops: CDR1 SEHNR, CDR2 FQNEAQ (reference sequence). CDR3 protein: CASSFSGNLGNEQFF. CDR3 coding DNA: TGTGCCAGCAGCTTTAGCGGGAATTTGGGCAATGAGCAGTTCTTC.

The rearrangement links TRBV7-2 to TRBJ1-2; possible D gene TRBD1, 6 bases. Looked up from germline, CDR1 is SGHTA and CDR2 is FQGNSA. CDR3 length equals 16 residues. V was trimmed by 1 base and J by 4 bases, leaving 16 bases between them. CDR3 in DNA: TGTGCCAGCAGCTTAGGGGGCCAGGGGCGCGTCTATGGCTACACCTTC. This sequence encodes CASSLGGQGRVYGYTF.

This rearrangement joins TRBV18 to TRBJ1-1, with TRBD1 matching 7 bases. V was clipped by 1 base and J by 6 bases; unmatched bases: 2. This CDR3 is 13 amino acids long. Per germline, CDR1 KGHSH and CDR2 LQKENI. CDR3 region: CASSPRQGAEAFF. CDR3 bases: TGTGCCAGCTCACCACGCCAGGGGGCTGAAGCTTTCTTT.

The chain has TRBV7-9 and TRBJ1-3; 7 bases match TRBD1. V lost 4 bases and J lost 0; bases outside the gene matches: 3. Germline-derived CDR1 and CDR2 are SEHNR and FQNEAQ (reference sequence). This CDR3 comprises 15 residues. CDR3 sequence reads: CASSWGQSSGNTIYF. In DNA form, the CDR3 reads TGTGCCAGCAGCTGGGGACAGAGCTCTGGAAACACCATATATTTT.

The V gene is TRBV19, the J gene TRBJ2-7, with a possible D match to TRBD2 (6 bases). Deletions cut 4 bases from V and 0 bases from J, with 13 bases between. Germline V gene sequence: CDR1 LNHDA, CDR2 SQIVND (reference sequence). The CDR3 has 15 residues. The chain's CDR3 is CASSTPGTSSYEQYF. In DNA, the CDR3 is TGTGCCAGTAGTACCCCCGGGACTTCCTCCTACGAGCAGTACTTC. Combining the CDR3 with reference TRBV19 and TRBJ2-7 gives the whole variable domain DGGITQSPKYLFRKEGQNVTLSCEQNLNHDAMYWYRQDPGQGLRLIYYSQIVNDFQKGDIAEGYSVSREKKESFPLTVTSAQKNPTAFYLCASSTPGTSSYEQYFGPGTRLTVT.

The CDR3 here is CASSSSRTGVADTEAFF. The CDR3 DNA sequence: TGTGCCAGCAGCTCTTCTCGGACAGGGGTGGCGGACACTGAAGCTTTCTTT. The chain links TRBV7-9 to TRBJ1-1, with 9 bases that match TRBD1. The germline gives CDR1 SEHNR, CDR2 FQNEAQ (reference sequence). The length of the CDR3 is 17 residues. J gave up 3 bases and V 4 bases, and 12 bases lay outside the gene matches.